These 21 T cell receptor beta chains were all obtained from the same sample, sequenced in a study of T cell repertoires in cytomegalovirus infection. MiXCR was run by TCRdb on the reads, yielding one entry per CDR3 protein. The table shows under 150,000 distinct CDR3 sequences, with 7% to 9.5% occurring only once. Sequenced material: PBMCs. These receptors all come from a human donor in good health (CMV status not recorded). Some clones in this sample may be carry-over from other donors' samples.

This clonotype was seen many times. The chain uses TRBV7-9 and TRBJ1-3; weak D call: TRBD1 (5 bases). The CDR3 is 15 residues long. The germline V gene encodes CDR1 SEHNR and CDR2 FQNEAQ (reference sequence). Trimming removed 4 bases from V and 2 bases from J, with 12 bases in between. CDR3: CASSYTGTAGNTIYF. The CDR3 DNA reads as TGTGCCAGCAGCTACACCGGGACGGCTGGAAACACCATATATTTT.

The sample holds a few counts of this clonotype. The chain links TRBV2 to TRBJ2-2; the match to TRBD1 covers 8 bases. The CDR3 consists of 15 residues. V trimming: 6 bases; J trimming: 11 bases; junction bases outside the gene matches: 14. Looked up from germline, CDR1 is SNHLY and CDR2 is FYNNEI. The CDR3 is CASRADGGQGRELFF. CDR3 coding DNA: TGTGCCAGCAGGGCCGATGGAGGACAGGGAAGAGAGCTGTTTTTT.

The DNA of the CDR3 is TGTGCCAGCAGCTTATCAGGTGGCAATCAGCCCCAGCATTTT. Its translation: CASSLSGGNQPQHF. V and J are TRBV11-2 and TRBJ1-5; D is undetermined. V lost 2 bases and J 2 bases, leaving 7 bases between the germline ends. The CDR3 runs to 14 residues. From germline, CDR1 is SGHAT and CDR2 FQNNGV.

This clonotype came up many times. This sequence joins TRBV6-1 and TRBJ2-1; the D gene could be TRBD1 or TRBD2 (5 bases each). CDR3 size: 15 residues. CDR1 is MNHNS and CDR2 is SASEGT in the germline V gene. Trimming took 8 bases from V and 7 from J, leaving 21 bases between them. Here the CDR3 reads CASGRVSRAGNEQFF. In nucleotides, the CDR3 is TGTGCCAGCGGGAGAGTATCCAGGGCTGGGAATGAGCAGTTCTTC.

With respect to this clonotype: Here the CDR3 omits its conserved ending phenylalanine or tryptophan, so a read error is the likely source. This CDR3 is CASSLLGQGRDGAFL. CDR3 coding DNA: TGCGCCAGCAGCTTACTCGGACAGGGGAGGGATGGAGCTTTCTTG. This chain joins TRBV5-1 and TRBJ1-1, with 9 bases that match TRBD1. The CDR3 runs 15 residues. Germline CDR1 is SGHRS and CDR2 is YFSETQ. Trimming removed 2 bases from V and 10 bases from J; junction bases left unmatched: 12.

In its sample, this clonotype was seen once. This chain uses TRBV5-1 with TRBJ1-1; no firm D call. From germline, CDR1 is SGHRS and CDR2 YFSETQ. With 4 bases removed from V and 8 bases from J, the gap between germline ends came to 15 bases. This CDR3 has 13 amino acids. CDR3 sequence reads: CASSHRRGWEAFF. Here the CDR3 DNA reads TGCGCCAGCAGCCACCGGCGGGGTTGGGAAGCTTTCTTT.

The table lists this clonotype with many counts. The chain links TRBV6-5 to TRBJ2-5; D unclear. CDR1 and CDR2 (germline): MNHEY, SVGAGI. The CDR3 has 14 residues. Between the trimmed V and J ends, which lost 8 bases and 5 bases, there was a span of 18 bases. CDR3 in DNA: TGTGCCAGCTCCAAGGGCCCTCCGCGGGAGACCCAGTACTTC. This codes for CASSKGPPRETQYF.

Ten or more counts support this clonotype. The rearrangement links TRBV19 to TRBJ1-5, with D maybe TRBD1 (6 bases). The CDR3 is 15 amino acids. Germline loops: CDR1 LNHDA, CDR2 SQIVND (reference sequence). Trimming took off 10 bases at V and 0 bases at J, with 16 bases between the two ends. The CDR3 DNA reads as TGTGCCATTTCGGACAGTCCCGTTAGCAATCAGCCCCAGCATTTT. This gives the protein CAISDSPVSNQPQHF.

This clonotype was seen repeatedly, ten times or more. V usage is TRBV7-2 and J usage is TRBJ1-4; no definite D call. Germline lookup yields CDR1 SGHTA and CDR2 FQGNSA. V lost 1 base to trimming and J lost 7 bases, with 13 bases between them. This CDR3 has 15 amino acids. The CDR3 here is CASSLEPGRSEKLFF. In DNA, the CDR3 is TGTGCCAGCAGCTTAGAGCCAGGCAGAAGTGAAAAACTGTTTTTT.

This clonotype was seen many times. This chain links TRBV19 with TRBJ1-1, with 9 bases aligning to TRBD1. Looked up from germline, CDR1 is LNHDA and CDR2 is SQIVND (reference sequence). The CDR3 runs 16 residues. J was trimmed by 4 bases and V by 5 bases; bases with no gene match: 11. The CDR3 DNA reads as TGTGCCAGTAGTTACCTACCGGGACAGGGATCCACTGAAGCTTTCTTT. Protein product: CASSYLPGQGSTEAFF.

This clonotype was seen many times. The chain couples TRBV7-2 to TRBJ1-1; the match to TRBD1 covers 7 bases. CDR3 length: 13 amino acids. V was clipped by 3 bases and J by 5 bases; unmatched bases: 3. The germline V gene has CDR1 SGHTA and CDR2 FQGNSA. CDR3 residues: CASSFQGGTEAFF. In nucleotides, the CDR3 is TGTGCCAGCAGCTTCCAGGGGGGTACTGAAGCTTTCTTT.

This clonotype was found many times. The J gene is TRBJ2-6, the V gene TRBV7-2, with D uncertain. The CDR3 loop spans 15 amino acids. V gave up 1 base and J gave up 1 base, with 5 bases separating them. The germline V gene has CDR1 SGHTA and CDR2 FQGNSA. The CDR3 nucleotides read TGTGCCAGCAGCTTAGGGAAATCTGGGGCCAACGTCCTGACTTTC. Translated, it gives CASSLGKSGANVLTF. Supplemented by reference TRBV7-2 and TRBJ2-6, the full variable domain reads GAGVSQSPSNKVTEKGKDVELRCDPISGHTALYWYRQSLGQGLEFLIYFQGNSAPDKSGLPSDRFSAERTGGSVSTLTIQRTQQEDSAVYLCASSLGKSGANVLTFGAGSRLTVL.

This clonotype was seen many times. V usage is TRBV7-2 and J usage is TRBJ2-7; tentative D call: TRBD2 (6 bases). CDR3 length equals 13 residues. V dropped 6 bases and J dropped 3 bases, with 12 bases sitting between them. The germline CDR1 and CDR2 sequences are SGHTA and FQGNSA. CDR3 nucleotides: TGTGCCAGCAGTTCGGACTATTACTACGAGCAGTACTTC. Translating it yields CASSSDYYYEQYF. The entire variable domain, with the rest obtained from reference TRBV7-2 and TRBJ2-7, is as follows: GAGVSQSPSNKVTEKGKDVELRCDPISGHTALYWYRQSLGQGLEFLIYFQGNSAPDKSGLPSDRFSAERTGGSVSTLTIQRTQQEDSAVYLCASSSDYYYEQYFGPGTRLTVT.

There are many counts of this clonotype. The chain joins TRBV20-1 to TRBJ1-1, with D tentatively TRBD1 (5 bases). Per germline, CDR1 DFQATT and CDR2 SNEGSKA (reference sequence). This CDR3 spans 11 amino acids. Trimming stripped 4 bases from V and 11 bases from J, with 14 bases between. CDR3 sequence: CSAKGETAAFF. DNA of the CDR3: TGCAGTGCTAAGGGAGAGACAGCTGCTTTCTTT.

This clonotype was seen repeatedly, ten times or more. The chain is built from TRBV4-2 and TRBJ2-7, with 11 nucleotides matching TRBD2. The CDR3 length is 15 residues. The V gene end was trimmed by 2 bases and the J gene end by 0 bases; junction bases not matched to a gene: 0. CDR1 and CDR2 from the germline V gene are LGHNA and YNFKEQ. CDR3 residues: CASSQTSGSSYEQYF. The DNA of the CDR3 is TGTGCCAGCAGCCAAACTAGCGGGAGCTCCTACGAGCAGTACTTC.

The chain uses TRBV5-1 and TRBJ2-5; TRBD2 aligns across 12 bases. After removal of 0 bases from V and 2 bases from J, the junction contained 8 bases not matched to a gene. Germline values: CDR1 SGHRS, CDR2 YFSETQ. This CDR3 is built from 18 residues. The CDR3 coding sequence is TGCGCCAGCAGCTTGGGTAGGACTAGCGGGGAAATTCAAGAGACCCAGTACTTC. Protein sequence: CASSLGRTSGEIQETQYF.

This clonotype was observed many times. This chain links TRBV6-2 or TRBV6-3 with TRBJ2-7; D possibly matches TRBD1 or TRBD2 (6 bases each). The CDR3 sequence is 13 residues long. With 5 bases removed from V and 0 bases from J, the gap between germline ends came to 8 bases. The V gene's germline CDR1 is MNHEY and CDR2 SVGEGT. Written as DNA, the CDR3 is TGTGCCAGCAGTACGGGGGCCTCCTACGAGCAGTACTTC. Encoded protein: CASSTGASYEQYF.

This clonotype has ten or more counts. The V gene is TRBV28, the J gene TRBJ1-3, with TRBD1 identical over 8 bases. The V and J ends lost 6 bases and 4 bases, in that order; junction bases with no gene match: 8. Germline lookup yields CDR1 MDHEN and CDR2 SYDVKM. CDR3 size: 15 residues. The CDR3, as DNA: TGTGCCAGCAGCCTTAGCGGACAGGGCGGAAACACCATATATTTT. It encodes CASSLSGQGGNTIYF.

This clonotype was counted ten times or more. This chain connects TRBV3-1 to TRBJ2-7; possibly TRBD1 or TRBD2 for D (5 bases each). Per germline, CDR1 LGHDT and CDR2 YNNKEL (reference sequence). The CDR3 is 16 residues long. Trimming stripped 0 bases from V and 3 bases from J, with 15 bases between. The CDR3: CASSQDYGTDYYEQYF. The CDR3 DNA reads TGTGCCAGCAGCCAAGATTACGGGACCGACTACTACGAGCAGTACTTC.

This clonotype was recorded at least ten times. V gene TRBV7-2 combines with J gene TRBJ1-5; D remains unclear. The CDR3 loop spans 14 amino acids. Germline CDR1 and CDR2: SGHTA and FQGNSA. The V end was cut by 3 bases, the J end by 0 bases, with 6 bases between. As DNA, the CDR3 is TGTGCCAGCAGCTTTCTTAATAGCAATCAGCCCCAGCATTTT. Encoded protein: CASSFLNSNQPQHF.

This clonotype was seen many times. The chain combines TRBV7-9 with TRBJ1-2; D might be TRBD1 (5 bases). Germline lookup yields CDR1 SEHNR and CDR2 FQNEAQ (reference sequence). CDR3 length: 17 residues. Trimming took off 3 bases at V and 0 bases at J, with 17 bases between the two ends. CDR3 in DNA: TGTGCCAGCAGCTTTAGGGGAGTCTCACCACCTAACTATGGCTACACCTTC. Translating gives CASSFRGVSPPNYGYTF.